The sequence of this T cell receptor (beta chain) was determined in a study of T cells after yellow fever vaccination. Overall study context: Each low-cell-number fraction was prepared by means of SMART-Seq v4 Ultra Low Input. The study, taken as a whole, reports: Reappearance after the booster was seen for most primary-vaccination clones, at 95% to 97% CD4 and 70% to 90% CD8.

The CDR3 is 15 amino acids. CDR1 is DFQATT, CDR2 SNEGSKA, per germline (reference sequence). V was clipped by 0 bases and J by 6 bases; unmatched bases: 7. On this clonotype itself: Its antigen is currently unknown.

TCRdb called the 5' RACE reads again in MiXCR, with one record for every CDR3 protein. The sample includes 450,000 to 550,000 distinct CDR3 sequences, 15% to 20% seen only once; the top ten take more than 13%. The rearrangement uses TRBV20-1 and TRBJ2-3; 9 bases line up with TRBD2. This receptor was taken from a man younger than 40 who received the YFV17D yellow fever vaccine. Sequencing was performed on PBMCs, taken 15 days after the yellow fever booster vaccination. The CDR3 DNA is TGCAGTGCTAGAGATATAAGCGGGAGGTGGGATACGCAGTATTTT. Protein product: CSARDISGRWDTQYF.